The clone carrying this T cell receptor (beta chain) turned up a few times. This specimen comes from a study of blood T cell repertoires in COVID-19. About the research overall: Sites across the United States, Italy and Spain contributed samples from acute and convalescent COVID-19. In each case, the material was cDNA or gDNA derived from T cells, B-cell-depleted T cells, or PBMCs.

This CDR3 has 15 residues. V gave up 4 bases and J gave up 6 bases; unmatched junction bases: 6. CDR1 is LGHDT and CDR2 is YNNKEL in the germline V gene (reference sequence). Authors' methods: Cell counts per sample came from amplifying reference gene primers. TCRdb's table, derived via immunoSEQ multiplex PCR, lists solely in-frame clones and lacks some. The DNA gave D and trimming, while V, J and clone size come from that table. The sample has about 74,000 clones, 88% seen once. This chain uses TRBV3-1 (or the pseudogene TRBV3-2) with TRBJ2-2, with 9 bases aligning to TRBD1. Sequencing was carried out using peripheral blood. The receptor was isolated from an elderly woman with active or convalescent COVID-19. CDR3 sequence: CASSRRQGDAGELFF. Here the CDR3 DNA reads TGTGCCAGCAGCCGGCGACAGGGGGACGCCGGGGAGCTGTTTTTT.